This T cell receptor (beta chain) was profiled in a study of regulatory T cells in long-lasting Graves disease. HTBI primers from iRepertoire and Arm-PCR of CDR3 regions yielded the TCR beta libraries. TCRdb re-derived calls from the multiplex PCR reads in MiXCR, one entry per CDR3 protein. The sample contains a few hundred thousand distinct CDR3 sequences, 20% to 25% of which appear only once. Regarding time point: persistent/refractory GD, antithyroid drugs over 5 years with positive TRAb. Extracted PBMC RNA gave rise to the TCR library. V dropped 3 bases and J dropped 8; count of bases not matched to a gene: 12. Germline V gives CDR1 SGHTS, CDR2 YDEGEE. The CDR3 is 16 residues long.

Sequencing used peripheral blood mononuclear cells (PBMCs), obtained when the disease was refractory, from a patient treated with antithyroid drugs. This chain connects TRBV5-8 to TRBJ2-1; 9 bases line up with TRBD1. This TCR was sampled from a female donor with Graves disease. This CDR3 is CASSSSRDRVVYEQFF. In DNA, the CDR3 is TGTGCCAGCAGCTCTTCCCGGGACAGGGTGGTCTATGAGCAGTTCTTC.